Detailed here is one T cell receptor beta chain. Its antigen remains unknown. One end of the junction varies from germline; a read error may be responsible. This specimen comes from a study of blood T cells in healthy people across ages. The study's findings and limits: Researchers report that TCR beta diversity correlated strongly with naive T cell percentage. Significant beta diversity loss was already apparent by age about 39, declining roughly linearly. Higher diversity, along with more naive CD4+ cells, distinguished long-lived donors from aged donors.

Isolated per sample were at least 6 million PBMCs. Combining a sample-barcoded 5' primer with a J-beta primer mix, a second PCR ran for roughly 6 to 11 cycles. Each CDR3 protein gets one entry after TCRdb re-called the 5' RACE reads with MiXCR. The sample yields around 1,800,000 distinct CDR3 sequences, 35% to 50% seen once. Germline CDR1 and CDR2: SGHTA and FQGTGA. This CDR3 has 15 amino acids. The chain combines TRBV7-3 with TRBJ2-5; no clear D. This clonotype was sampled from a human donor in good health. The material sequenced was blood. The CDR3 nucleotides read TGTGCCAGCAACTTATTAGGTGGCATACAAGAGACCCAGTACTTC. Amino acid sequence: CASNLLGGIQETQYF.